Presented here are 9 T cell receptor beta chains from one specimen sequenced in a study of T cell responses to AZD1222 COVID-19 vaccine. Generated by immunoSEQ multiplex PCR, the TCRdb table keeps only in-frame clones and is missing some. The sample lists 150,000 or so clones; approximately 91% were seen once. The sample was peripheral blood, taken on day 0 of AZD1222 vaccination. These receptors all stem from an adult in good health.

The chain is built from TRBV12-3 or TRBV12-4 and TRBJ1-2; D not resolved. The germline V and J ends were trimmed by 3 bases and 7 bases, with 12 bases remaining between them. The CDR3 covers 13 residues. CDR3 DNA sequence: TGTGCCAGCAGTTTTGGCACAATAGCTGGCTACACCTTC. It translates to CASSFGTIAGYTF.

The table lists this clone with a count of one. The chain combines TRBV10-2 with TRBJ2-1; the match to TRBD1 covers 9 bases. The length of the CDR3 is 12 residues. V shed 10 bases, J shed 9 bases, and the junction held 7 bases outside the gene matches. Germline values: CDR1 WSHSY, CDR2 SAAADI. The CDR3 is CATGQGFGEQFF. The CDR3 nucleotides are TGCGCCACCGGACAGGGGTTCGGTGAGCAGTTCTTC.

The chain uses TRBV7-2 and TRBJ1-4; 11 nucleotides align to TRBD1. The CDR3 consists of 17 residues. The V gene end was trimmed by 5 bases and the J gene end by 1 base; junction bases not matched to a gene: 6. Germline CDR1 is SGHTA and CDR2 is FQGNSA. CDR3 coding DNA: TGTGCCAGCAGCCTAGGACAGGGGGCGGAAACTAATGAAAAACTGTTTTTT. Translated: CASSLGQGAETNEKLFF.

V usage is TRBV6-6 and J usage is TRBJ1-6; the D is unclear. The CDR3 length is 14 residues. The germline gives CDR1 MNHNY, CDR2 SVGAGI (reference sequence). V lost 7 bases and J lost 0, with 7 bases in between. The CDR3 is CASKSSSYNSPLHF. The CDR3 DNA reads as TGTGCCAGCAAGTCGAGCTCCTATAATTCACCCCTCCACTTT.

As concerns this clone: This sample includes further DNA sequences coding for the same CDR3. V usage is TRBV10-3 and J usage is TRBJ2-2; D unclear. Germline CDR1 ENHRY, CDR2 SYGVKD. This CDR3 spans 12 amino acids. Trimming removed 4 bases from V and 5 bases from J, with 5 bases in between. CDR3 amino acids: CAISGGTGELFF. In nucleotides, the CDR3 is TGTGCCATCAGTGGGGGAACCGGGGAGCTGTTTTTT.

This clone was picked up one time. CDR3 DNA: TGTGCCACCAGCCAGACGTATCGAAGCAATCAGCCCCAGCATTTT. Translated: CATSQTYRSNQPQHF. This chain uses TRBV15 with TRBJ1-5; no reliable D call. The CDR3 consists of 15 residues. V lost 5 bases to trimming and J lost 1 base, with 12 bases between them. Germline CDR1 and CDR2: LNHNV and YYDKDF (reference sequence).

CDR3 sequence: CASSSPSWGLDGYTF. In DNA form, the CDR3 reads TGTGCCAGCAGCTCCCCGTCATGGGGTCTGGATGGCTACACCTTC. This chain connects TRBV5-6 to TRBJ1-2; D gene unclear. Trimming removed 3 bases from V and 6 bases from J, with 18 bases in between. CDR3 length equals 15 residues. CDR1 and CDR2 (germline): SGHDT, YYEEEE. The full variable domain, in which reference TRBV5-6 and TRBJ1-2 provide the parts outside the CDR3, is DAGVTQSPTHLIKTRGQQVTLRCSPKSGHDTVSWYQQALGQGPQFIFQYYEEEERQRGNFPDRFSGHQFPNYSSELNVNALLLGDSALYLCASSSPSWGLDGYTFGSGTRLTVV.

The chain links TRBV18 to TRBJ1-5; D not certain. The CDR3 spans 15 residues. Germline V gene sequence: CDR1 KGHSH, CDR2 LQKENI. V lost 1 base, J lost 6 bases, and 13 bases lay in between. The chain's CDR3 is CASSPLLSKGQPQHF. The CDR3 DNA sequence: TGTGCCAGCTCACCACTCTTATCAAAGGGTCAGCCCCAGCATTTT.

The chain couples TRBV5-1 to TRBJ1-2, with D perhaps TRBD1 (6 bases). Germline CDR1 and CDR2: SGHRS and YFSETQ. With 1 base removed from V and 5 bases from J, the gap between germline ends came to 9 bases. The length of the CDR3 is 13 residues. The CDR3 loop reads CASSLPGQYGYTF. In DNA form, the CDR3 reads TGCGCCAGCAGCTTGCCCGGACAGTATGGCTACACCTTC.